The 10 T cell receptor beta chains presented below share a single source sample, sequenced in a study of blood T cell repertoires in COVID-19. Clones were sequenced by immunoSEQ multiplex PCR, and TCRdb holds only the in-frame ones, with some missing. The sample lists approximately 94,000 clones, more than 70% occurring once. Material for sequencing was peripheral blood. Receptors were obtained from a woman older than 75 with active COVID-19.

This clone turned up a few times. V and J are TRBV3-1 (or the pseudogene TRBV3-2) and TRBJ2-5, with 7 positions matching TRBD2. Looked up from germline, CDR1 is LGHDT and CDR2 is YNNKEL (reference sequence). This CDR3 has 15 residues. Trimming cost V 1 base and J 3 bases; bases outside gene matches: 5. CDR3 in amino acids: CASSQVSSGKETQYF. The DNA for the CDR3 is TGTGCCAGCAGCCAAGTATCCAGCGGGAAAGAGACCCAGTACTTC.

This sequence joins TRBV19 and TRBJ2-5, with TRBD1 as a possible D gene (6 bases). Germline assignment: CDR1 LNHDA and CDR2 SQIVND (reference sequence). This CDR3 spans 16 amino acids. The germline V and J ends were trimmed by 2 bases and 4 bases, with 17 bases remaining between them. CDR3 region: CASSIKTTGFTETQYF. The CDR3 nucleotides are TGTGCCAGTAGTATAAAGACGACAGGCTTCACAGAGACCCAGTACTTC.

The V call is TRBV4-2, the J call TRBJ2-4; 7 nucleotides align to TRBD1. CDR3 length equals 16 residues. With V trimmed by 3 bases and J by 7 bases, 12 bases remained unmatched. Looked up from germline, CDR1 is LGHNA and CDR2 is YNFKEQ. The DNA of the CDR3 is TGTGCCAGCAGCCATCCCTCGAGGGGGCTCGGGAACATTCAGTACTTC. It encodes CASSHPSRGLGNIQYF.

The chain's CDR3 is CASSLIAAGVQTQYF. CDR3 bases: TGTGCCAGCAGTTTAATTGCGGCAGGGGTACAGACCCAGTACTTC. The V call is TRBV27, the J call TRBJ2-5, with D tentatively TRBD1 (6 bases). V lost 2 bases and J 6 bases, leaving 16 bases between the germline ends. The CDR3 is 15 amino acids. The germline gives CDR1 MNHEY, CDR2 SMNVEV (reference sequence).

The rearrangement links TRBV19 to TRBJ2-1, with 11 bases lining up with TRBD2. From germline, CDR1 is LNHDA and CDR2 SQIVND (reference sequence). CDR3 length: 17 amino acids. J lost 11 bases, V lost 6 bases, and 18 bases had no gene match. Here the CDR3 DNA reads TGTGCCAGTAGCAATCGGATGGGGCTAGCGGGAGGTAATAAGCAGTTCTTC. It codes for CASSNRMGLAGGNKQFF.

The gene calls are TRBV10-3 and TRBJ2-5, with 12 nucleotides matching TRBD2. J gave up 1 base and V 4 bases, and 1 base lay outside the gene matches. CDR1 is ENHRY and CDR2 is SYGVKD in the germline V gene. This CDR3 contains 15 residues. The CDR3 DNA reads as TGTGCCATCAGTGGGACTAGCGGGACCCAAGAGACCCAGTACTTC. Translating it yields CAISGTSGTQETQYF.

This clone was seen once. CDR3 sequence (DNA): TGTGCCAGCAGAAGCGACAGGGATGGCACTGAAGCTTTCTTT. Its protein product is CASRSDRDGTEAFF. This sequence joins TRBV9 and TRBJ1-1; 7 positions agree with TRBD1. V was clipped by 5 bases and J by 4 bases; unmatched bases: 8. Germline V gene sequence: CDR1 SGDLS, CDR2 YYNGEE. The CDR3 is 14 residues long. The complete variable domain, with remaining parts taken from reference TRBV9 and TRBJ1-1, reads DSGVTQTPKHLITATGQRVTLRCSPRSGDLSVYWYQQSLDQGLQFLIQYYNGEERAKGNILERFSAQQFPDLHSELNLSSLELGDSALYFCASRSDRDGTEAFFGQGTRLTVV.

This chain links TRBV5-4 with TRBJ1-1; maybe TRBD1 (5 bases). V lost 4 bases to trimming and J lost 8 bases, with 21 bases between them. Germline assignment: CDR1 SGHNT and CDR2 YYREEE (reference sequence). CDR3 size: 15 residues. CDR3 in amino acids: CASSLRATIGGEAFF. DNA for the CDR3: TGTGCCAGCAGCCTCAGGGCGACAATCGGGGGGGAAGCTTTCTTT.

The V call is TRBV28, the J call TRBJ1-2; no reliable D call. V lost 3 bases and J lost 0, with 8 bases in between. Germline-derived CDR1 and CDR2 are MDHEN and SYDVKM. The CDR3 runs to 14 residues. CDR3 DNA sequence: TGTGCCAGCAGTTTCATCCGGGCTAACTATGGCTACACCTTC. Translating it yields CASSFIRANYGYTF.

The chain carries TRBV11-2 and TRBJ2-5; TRBD2 matches 15 bases. This CDR3 is 16 amino acids long. Germline-derived CDR1 and CDR2 are SGHAT and FQNNGV. Germline trimming cut 5 bases from V and 2 bases from J; bases unmatched to any gene: 3. In DNA form, the CDR3 reads TGTGCCAGCAGCCGTGGGACTAGCGGGAGGCAAGAGACCCAGTACTTC. Protein: CASSRGTSGRQETQYF.